The entry below describes one T cell receptor (beta chain). There is no known antigen for this receptor. No base quality information exists; no much larger clone differs at one position. In the same sample, other DNA sequences code for this CDR3. V lost 3 bases and J lost 2 bases, and the count of bases not matched to a germline gene is 4. Spanning cysteine to phenylalanine, the CDR3 consists of 15 amino acids. Of all the DNA, just the CDR3 is kept, 45 bases in frame from base 1. As encoded in the germline V gene, CDR1 is SGHRS while CDR2 is YFSETQ. Donors were healthy HIV-negative adults with no recently reported acute infections or vaccinations. Only Caucasian adults living in Nashville, Tennessee, USA were represented among the donors. Magnetic negative selection was used to enrich CD4+ T cells, after which naive cells were positively selected on CD45RA and the negative fraction became the memory subset. After blood collection by leukapheresis, PBMCs were isolated using Ficoll-Histopaque density gradient centrifugation and then cryopreserved in the vapor phase of liquid nitrogen. Analytical flow cytometry was used to check the purity and quantity of each magnetically sorted T cell population. Genomic DNA was isolated from every sorted fraction and measured by UV absorbance on a Nanodrop 2000c.

TCR CDR3 regions were amplified from genomic DNA by multiplex PCR using the deep immunoSEQ assay. Genomic DNA extracted from each cell subset was distributed evenly over all wells of several immunoSEQ 96-well plates, and each plate served as one replicate. Each replicate PCR for sorted subsets received 200 ng genomic DNA, equal to roughly 33,000 T cell genomes. The purified libraries were quantified using a Qubit 3.0 fluorometer, sized with a Bioanalyzer 2100, and then quantified again using the KAPA Library Quantification kit. A separate single-read 150-cycle Illumina NextSeq 550 flow cell was used to sequence each immunoSEQ 96-well plate. The original methods were these. The immunoSEQ output contained only junctional sequences without quality scores, so filtering could not match that applied to full-length reads. To assign V/J genes and CDR3, sequences were annotated against IMGT germline references using PyIR, a Python wrapper for IgBLAST v1.9. Any read was removed if the V/J assignment was weak (E-value above 1e-6), the CDR3 was missing, or the read contained stop codons, out-of-frame junctions, or ambiguous translated residues. V3J clonotypes were defined as sequences sharing an identical inferred V gene, J gene, and CDR3 amino acid sequence. To compute the percentage overlap between repertoires, the number of shared unique clonotypes was divided by the size of the smaller repertoire. Repertoire richness was assessed with RTK rarefaction, the Chao1 estimator, and Recon v2.1 estimates of unobserved clonotypes. Generation probabilities were computed with OLGA for all TCRbeta clonotypes obtained by the gDNA method from several donors. In its TCRdb copy, this immuneACCESS table keeps in-frame sequences only and misses some clones. Where compared with another copy, unresolved V genes explain less than half of these, and the others have no known cause. The V and J calls and the clone size are those of that table, but D and trimming were determined from the DNA. Here the sample has roughly 2,500,000 clones; approximately 93% occur a single time. The top ten constitute around 0.4% of the sample.

The sample is drawn from a study of shared clonotypes between healthy human individuals (dated by TCRdb to 2019 to 2021). As for the study more broadly: The cohort comprised two women and a few men aged 18 to 49 years. Per donor, three plates each were used for CD4 naive and CD4 memory, two for CD8 naive, and one for CD8 memory. The study deeply sequenced blood TCR repertoires of about five healthy adults to estimate repertoire size and the extent of clonotype sharing between individuals. To increase sequencing depth and limit assay-specific biases, different laboratories used diverse techniques to prepare libraries and sequence TCR repertoires. Leukapheresis yielded between about 0.85 and 9.5 billion PBMCs per donor.

Study-wide findings and limitations: Based on pairwise subsampling, the degree of clonotype sharing among donors was expected to be affected by sequencing depth. Sampling was restricted to blood, and TCR repertoires in tissue are likely to differ from TCR repertoires in blood. Clonotypes shared by all four sorted-subset donors showed higher generation probabilities than non-shared clonotypes. Because the study included only a small number of donors, the genetic and exposure-history diversity represented was limited. Rarefaction of sorted-subset datasets indicated incomplete sequencing despite the large sequencing depth. Across a handful of donors, about 4.5% of naive CD4, roughly 3.5% of naive CD8, about 2.3% of memory CD4, and approximately 0.4% of memory CD8 clonotypes were shared. Larger estimated clonotype richness was generally found for naive subsets than for memory subsets.

The chain uses TRBV5-1 and TRBJ2-7, with 11 bases matching TRBD2. The source is a man in his late teens or twenties in good health. Some clones in this sample may be carry-over from other donors' samples. The sequenced sample was naive CD4+ T cells from PBMCs. What this sample's cell subset or site label stands for: CD45RA+ positively selected. The CDR3 sequence is CASSSLAGGPYEQYF. The nucleotide sequence reads as follows: TGCGCCAGCAGCTCATTAGCGGGAGGGCCCTACGAGCAGTACTTC.